These T cell receptor beta chains were read from a single sample in a study of PD-L1 blockade in urothelial cancer. The protocol was immunoSEQ multiplex PCR, while the TCRdb copy is restricted to in-frame clones and leaves out a portion. Of about 130,000 clones in the sample, 84% were seen once. Sample: PBMCs, taken around atezolizumab (anti-PD-L1) treatment. These receptors came from a man aged 50-59 years with urothelial cancer. The CDR3 runs from the conserved cysteine through the conserved F or W. Each record gives: D gene, J gene, V gene, clone size, CDR3 DNA, CDR3 protein. The D gene is left open where the match is weak. Not every row has a clone size; where given, it reads once, few, many or a size class.

>.|TRBJ2-7|TRBV6-6|.
TGTGCCAGCAGGGGCGGGCTGGGATACTCCTACGAGCAGTACTTC
CASRGGLGYSYEQYF
>.|TRBJ1-6|TRBV7-8|.
TGTGCCAGCAGCCCATACAGGGATTCACCCCTCCACTTT
CASSPYRDSPLHF
>.|TRBJ1-6|TRBV6-5|.
TGTGCCAGCACTAAACGATACTATAATTCACCCCTCCACTTT
CASTKRYYNSPLHF
>.|TRBJ2-7|TRBV19|.
TGTGCCAGTAGTATCTCGCGGTACTACGAGCAGTACTTC
CASSISRYYEQYF
>.|TRBJ1-3|TRBV7-2|.
TGTGCCAGCAGCTTGGCGGAAAGACTCGGAAACACCATATATTTT
CASSLAERLGNTIYF
>TRBD1|TRBJ1-5|TRBV6-6|.
TGTGCCAGCACGGACAGGGGCAATCAGCCCCAGCATTTT
CASTDRGNQPQHF
>.|TRBJ2-5|TRBV5-1|.
TGCGCCAGCAGCCCGAGGGACACTCCCGGGGAGACCCAGTACTTC
CASSPRDTPGETQYF
>.|TRBJ2-4|TRBV6-1|.
TGTGCCAGCAGTGAGGTATGGGGGGAAAACATTCAGTACTTC
CASSEVWGENIQYF
>TRBD1|TRBJ2-7|TRBV7-9|.
TGTGCCAGCAGCTTACTACCGGGACAGGGGCGATACGAGCAGTACTTC
CASSLLPGQGRYEQYF
>TRBD1|TRBJ1-3|TRBV30|.
TGTGCCTCAGGGACAGGGGGCGGGAACACCATATATTTT
CASGTGGGNTIYF
>.|TRBJ1-5|TRBV15|.
TGTGCCACCAGCAGATTAAATCAGCCCCAGCATTTT
CATSRLNQPQHF
>.|TRBJ1-2|TRBV2|.
TGTGCCAGCAGTGATTTTGAGGCATATGGCTACACCTTC
CASSDFEAYGYTF
>TRBD2|TRBJ2-2|TRBV7-9|.
TGTGCCAGCAGCCTAACCGGGACTAGCGGGAGTACCGGGGAGCTGTTTTTT
CASSLTGTSGSTGELFF
>TRBD1|TRBJ2-3|TRBV7-6|.
TGTGCCAGCAGCGTGGGACAGGGTTACACAGATACGCAGTATTTT
CASSVGQGYTDTQYF
>.|TRBJ2-1|TRBV30|once
TGTGCCTGGAGTGTTAGGGGCGCCAGGCGGACACTATCCTACAATGAGCAGTTCTTC
CAWSVRGARRTLSYNEQFF
>TRBD1|TRBJ2-7|TRBV28|few
TGTGCCAGCAGTTTGGGACAGGGTATGGGCGAGCAGTACTTC
CASSLGQGMGEQYF
>.|TRBJ2-4|TRBV2|.
TGTGCCAGCAGTGTGACTAAGGGTCAGTACTTC
CASSVTKGQYF
>TRBD2|TRBJ2-1|TRBV11-3|.
TGTGCCAGCAGCCCCGCCCTAGCGGCCTCCTACAATGAGCAGTTCTTC
CASSPALAASYNEQFF
>.|TRBJ2-3|TRBV6-1|few
TGTGCCAGCAATGGGGAGCGCGATTGGACAGATACGCAGTATTTT
CASNGERDWTDTQYF
>.|TRBJ2-3|TRBV7-2|.
TGTGCCAGCAGCCCAGGACTGGCCACAGATACGCAGTATTTT
CASSPGLATDTQYF
>.|TRBJ2-7|TRBV6-1|few
TGTGCCAGCAGTGAGGGGCAAGTCGACGGCTACGAGCAGTACTTC
CASSEGQVDGYEQYF
>.|TRBJ2-7|TRBV6-1|.
TGTGCCAGCAGCCACCGGGGAGGCTACGAGCAGTACTTC
CASSHRGGYEQYF
>.|TRBJ1-2|TRBV19|once
TGTGCCAGTAGTCCCCCATTGAATGGCTACTATGGCTACACCTTC
CASSPPLNGYYGYTF
>.|TRBJ1-3|TRBV13|.
TGTGCCAGCAGCCCCGCGGGGGACTCTGGAAACACCATATATTTT
CASSPAGDSGNTIYF
>TRBD2|TRBJ2-2|TRBV4-2|.
TGTGCCAGCAGCCAAGATCTGGGTAGCGGGGCCGGGGAGCTGTTTTTT
CASSQDLGSGAGELFF
>.|TRBJ2-3|TRBV7-9|.
TGTGCCAGCAGCTCCTTAGTGGGCTTAAGCACAGATACGCAGTATTTT
CASSSLVGLSTDTQYF
>.|TRBJ1-1|TRBV6-6|.
TGTGCCAGCAGTCGCCTCAGGGAAACTGAAGCTTTCTTT
CASSRLRETEAFF
>.|TRBJ1-5|TRBV11-3|.
TGTGCCAGCAGCTTACTAGGAGACTTCTATAGCAATCAGCCCCAGCATTTT
CASSLLGDFYSNQPQHF
>.|TRBJ2-3|TRBV9|.
TGTGCCAGCAGCGCAGGCAAGATTGGCGGGCCGTTCACAGATACGCAGTATTTT
CASSAGKIGGPFTDTQYF
>.|TRBJ1-5|TRBV10-1|.
TGCGCCAGCAGGTTAACAGGGAGGGACTGCAATCAGCCCCAGCATTTT
CASRLTGRDCNQPQHF
>.|TRBJ2-7|TRBV5-1|.
TGCGCCAGCAGCTTGCAGGGAGGGGGGGATCACTACGAGCAGTACTTC
CASSLQGGGDHYEQYF
>TRBD1|TRBJ2-7|TRBV25-1|.
TGTGCCAGCAGTAACCCGGGACAGGGCCCTTACGAGCAGTACTTC
CASSNPGQGPYEQYF
>.|TRBJ2-1|TRBV6-4|once
TGTGCCAGCAGTGACTTAATGGGGGGTTCAGTTAATGAGCAGTTCTTC
CASSDLMGGSVNEQFF
>.|TRBJ2-3|TRBV7-9|once
TGTGCCAGCACCCCACAGGGATACACAGATACGCAGTATTTT
CASTPQGYTDTQYF
>.|TRBJ2-3|TRBV29-1|once
TGCAGCGCAAGACACAACACAGATACGCAGTATTTT
CSARHNTDTQYF
>.|TRBJ2-5|TRBV5-1|.
TGCGCCAGCAGCTGGATACAGTACTCCCAAGAGACCCAGTACTTC
CASSWIQYSQETQYF
>TRBD1|TRBJ2-1|TRBV7-9|.
TGTGCCAGCAGCTTAATGGGGTTTTGGACAGGGGACGGTGAGCAGTTCTTC
CASSLMGFWTGDGEQFF
>TRBD2|TRBJ2-1|TRBV9|.
TGTGCCAGCAGCGTAGGGGGCGGGAGGAATGGGAATGAGCAGTTCTTC
CASSVGGGRNGNEQFF
>TRBD1|TRBJ2-7|TRBV19|.
TGTGCCAGTAGTACCACCGGACAGGGGGCCTACGAGCAGTACTTC
CASSTTGQGAYEQYF
>TRBD1|TRBJ2-3|TRBV18|.
TGTGCCAGCTCAACCGGACAGGGCACAGATACGCAGTATTTT
CASSTGQGTDTQYF
>TRBD1|TRBJ1-1|TRBV10-3|.
TGTGCCATCAGTGAACCGGACAGGGGGCGTTTATCCACTGAAGCTTTCTTT
CAISEPDRGRLSTEAFF
>.|TRBJ2-2|TRBV6-5|.
TGTGCCAGCAACCAAGACAGTAACACCGGGGAGCTGTTTTTT
CASNQDSNTGELFF
>TRBD1|TRBJ1-1|TRBV18|.
TGTGCCAGCTCCCAGGACAGGATGAACACTGAAGCTTTCTTT
CASSQDRMNTEAFF
>.|TRBJ2-6|TRBV19|.
TGTGCCAGTAGTACGGACAGTCCGCCTGGGGCCAACGTCCTGACTTTC
CASSTDSPPGANVLTF
>.|TRBJ2-7|TRBV5-5|.
TGTGCCAGCAACGAACCACCGGGCAGGGTCAAAGCCCAAACCTACGAGCAGTACTTC
CASNEPPGRVKAQTYEQYF
>TRBD1|TRBJ1-1|TRBV11-2|.
TGTGCCAGCAGCTCCTTAGGACAGGGAGTTCGGGACACTGAAGCTTTCTTT
CASSSLGQGVRDTEAFF
>TRBD2|TRBJ2-3|TRBV5-4|.
TGTGCCAGCAGCTTGGCCTCCGGGGAGGGGACAGATACGCAGTATTTT
CASSLASGEGTDTQYF
>.|TRBJ1-1|TRBV5-1|few
TGCGCCAGCAGATTGGACAGAAACACTGAAGCTTTCTTT
CASRLDRNTEAFF
>TRBD1|TRBJ1-4|TRBV10-3|.
TGTGCCATCGCTTCCGGGACAGGGCTGGGAACTAATGAAAAACTGTTTTTT
CAIASGTGLGTNEKLFF
>TRBD1|TRBJ1-4|TRBV6-1|.
TGTGCCAGCAGGGGGACAGGTTATAATGAAAAACTGTTTTTT
CASRGTGYNEKLFF
>TRBD2|TRBJ2-1|TRBV29-1|once
TGCAGCGTTCGTCCTAGCGGGAGACCTACTTTTGGTGAGCAGTTCTTC
CSVRPSGRPTFGEQFF
>TRBD2|TRBJ2-5|TRBV5-4|.
TGTGCCAGCAGCTTGAGGACTAGCCCGCACCAAGAGACCCAGTACTTC
CASSLRTSPHQETQYF
>.|TRBJ1-5|TRBV15|.
TGTGCCACCAGCAGCCGCAGGGGATCGGTAAGCAATCAGCCCCAGCATTTT
CATSSRRGSVSNQPQHF
>.|TRBJ1-5|TRBV7-9|.
TGTGCCAGCAGCCAAGGCGGGTACAATCAGCCCCAGCATTTT
CASSQGGYNQPQHF